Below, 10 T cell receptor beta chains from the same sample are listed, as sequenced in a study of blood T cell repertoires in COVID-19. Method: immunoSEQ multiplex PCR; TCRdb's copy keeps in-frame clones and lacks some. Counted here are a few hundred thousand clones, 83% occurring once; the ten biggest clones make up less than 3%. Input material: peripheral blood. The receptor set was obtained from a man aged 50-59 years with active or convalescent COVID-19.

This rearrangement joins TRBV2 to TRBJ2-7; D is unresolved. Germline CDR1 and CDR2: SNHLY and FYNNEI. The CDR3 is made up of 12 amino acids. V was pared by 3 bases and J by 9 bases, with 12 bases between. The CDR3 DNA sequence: TGTGCCAGCAGTGACGACACCGACGGGCAGTACTTC. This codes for CASSDDTDGQYF.

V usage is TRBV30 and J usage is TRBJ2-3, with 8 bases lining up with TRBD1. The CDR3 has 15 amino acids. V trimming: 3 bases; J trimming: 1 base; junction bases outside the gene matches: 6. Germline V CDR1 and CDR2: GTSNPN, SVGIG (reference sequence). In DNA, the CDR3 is TGTGCCTGGAGCCACGGACAGGGTGGCACAGATACGCAGTATTTT. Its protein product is CAWSHGQGGTDTQYF.

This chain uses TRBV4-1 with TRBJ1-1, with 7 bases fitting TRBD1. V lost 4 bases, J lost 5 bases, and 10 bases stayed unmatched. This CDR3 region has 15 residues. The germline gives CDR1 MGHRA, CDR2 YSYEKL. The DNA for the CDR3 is TGCGCCAGCAGCCCAGGGGGTGGGGGGCGGACTGAAGCTTTCTTT. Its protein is CASSPGGGGRTEAFF.

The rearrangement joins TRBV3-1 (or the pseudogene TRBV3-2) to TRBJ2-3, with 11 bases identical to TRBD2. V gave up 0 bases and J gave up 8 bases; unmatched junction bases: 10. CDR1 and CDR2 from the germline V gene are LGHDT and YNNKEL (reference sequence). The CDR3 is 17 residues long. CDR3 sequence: CASSQDLAGGFHGTQYF. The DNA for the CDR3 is TGTGCCAGCAGCCAAGATCTAGCGGGAGGTTTTCATGGTACGCAGTATTTT.

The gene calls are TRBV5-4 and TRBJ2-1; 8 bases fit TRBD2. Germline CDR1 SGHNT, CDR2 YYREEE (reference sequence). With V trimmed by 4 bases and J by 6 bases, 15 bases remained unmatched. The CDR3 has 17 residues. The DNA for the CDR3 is TGTGCCAGCAGCCCAAAGGGCGGGGGGCTTAATGGCAATGAGCAGTTCTTC. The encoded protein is CASSPKGGGLNGNEQFF. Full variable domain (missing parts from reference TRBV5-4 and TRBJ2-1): ETGVTQSPTHLIKTRGQQVTLRCSSQSGHNTVSWYQQALGQGPQFIFQYYREEENGRGNFPPRFSGLQFPNYSSELNVNALELDDSALYLCASSPKGGGLNGNEQFFGPGTRLTVL.

The CDR3 DNA sequence: TGTGCCAGCAGCTTGGGGACAGACTTTACAACTAATGAAAAACTGTTTTTT. Its translation: CASSLGTDFTTNEKLFF. J is TRBJ1-4 and V is TRBV7-9; the match to TRBD1 covers 7 bases. Germline CDR1 and CDR2: SEHNR and FQNEAQ (reference sequence). The CDR3 length is 17 residues. V trimming: 3 bases; J trimming: 0 bases; junction bases outside the gene matches: 7. The whole variable domain, filled in from reference TRBV7-9 and TRBJ1-4, reads DTGVSQNPRHKITKRGQNVTFRCDPISEHNRLYWYRQTLGQGPEFLTYFQNEAQLEKSRLLSDRFSAERPKGSFSTLEIQRTEQGDSAMYLCASSLGTDFTTNEKLFFGSGTQLSVL.

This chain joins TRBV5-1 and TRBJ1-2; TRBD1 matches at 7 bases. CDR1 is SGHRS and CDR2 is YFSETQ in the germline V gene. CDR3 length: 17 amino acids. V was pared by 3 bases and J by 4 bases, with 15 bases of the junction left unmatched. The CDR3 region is CASSSDGTARGLYGYTF. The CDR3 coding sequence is TGCGCCAGCAGCTCCGACGGAACCGCGAGGGGGCTCTATGGCTACACCTTC.

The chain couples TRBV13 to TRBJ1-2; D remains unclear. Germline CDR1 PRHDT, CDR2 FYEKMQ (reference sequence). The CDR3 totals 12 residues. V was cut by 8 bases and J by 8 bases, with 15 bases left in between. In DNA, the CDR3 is TGTGCCAGCCAACAGTGGGCTTGGGGCTACACCTTC. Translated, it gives CASQQWAWGYTF.

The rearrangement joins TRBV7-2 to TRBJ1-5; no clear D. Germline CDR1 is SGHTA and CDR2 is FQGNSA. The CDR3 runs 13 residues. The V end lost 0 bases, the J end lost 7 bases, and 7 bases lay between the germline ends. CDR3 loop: CASSLAREQPQHF. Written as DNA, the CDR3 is TGTGCCAGCAGCTTAGCGCGCGAGCAGCCCCAGCATTTT.

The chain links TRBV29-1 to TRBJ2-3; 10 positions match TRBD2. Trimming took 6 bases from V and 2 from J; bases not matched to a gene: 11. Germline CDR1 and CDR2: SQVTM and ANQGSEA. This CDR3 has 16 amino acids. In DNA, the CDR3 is TGCAGCGTCCTGTTCGGACTAGCGGAGATCACAGATACGCAGTATTTT. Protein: CSVLFGLAEITDTQYF.